This T cell receptor (beta chain) was sequenced during a study of T cells in Graves' hyperthyroidism and ophthalmopathy. This clonotype showed up just a few times. Antigen unknown. Trimming shortened V by 4 bases and J by 4 bases, and 11 bases separated the two germline ends. The V gene's germline CDR1 is MRHNA and CDR2 SNTAGT. The CDR3 has 15 residues. Study conclusions and caveats: Most clonotypes expanded in thyroid above 0.001 were likewise present in blood.

Amplification of TCR beta CDR3 regions was performed using RNA transcripts as template. Initially, a first-round RT-PCR of the TCR CDR3 employed the HTBI primer set. TCRdb re-called the multiplex PCR reads with MiXCR, one entry per CDR3 protein. The sample contains around 700,000 distinct CDR3 sequences, about a third of which appear only once. Graves' hyperthyroidism qualified as stable when ophthalmopathy did not progress within 18 months. Patients having uncontrolled infection, another autoimmune disease, pregnancy or lactation were not included. This clonotype was sampled from a woman aged 35 to 49 with Graves' hyperthyroidism. Specimen: blood. The chain combines TRBV6-4 with TRBJ2-6; D not resolved. CDR3 coding DNA: TGTGCCAGCAGTGCCGGTTGGGCCGGGGCCAACGTCCTGACTTTC. This sequence encodes CASSAGWAGANVLTF.